These 14 T cell receptor beta chains came from one sample sequenced in a study of OX40 agonist ivuxolimab in advanced cancers. TCRdb's copy holds only in-frame clones and misses some; the assay was immunoSEQ multiplex PCR. This table has approximately 99,000 clones, roughly 95% appearing once. The material was CD4+ or CD8+ T cells sorted from blood, obtained in a trial of the OX40 agonist ivuxolimab. These receptors were taken from an adult with an advanced solid tumor such as melanoma, head and neck, liver or kidney cancer.

The chain links TRBV11-3 to TRBJ2-7, with no clear D. Germline CDR1 and CDR2: SGHNT and YENEEA. V was clipped by 3 bases and J by 5 bases, with 11 bases between them. The CDR3 runs to 13 residues. In DNA, the CDR3 is TGTGCCAGCAGCTTTGGGCTTGCAGACGAGCAGTACTTC. Its translation: CASSFGLADEQYF.

J is TRBJ2-7 and V is TRBV4-1; D possibly corresponds to TRBD1 (5 bases). The V end was cut by 0 bases, the J end by 4 bases, with 22 bases between. The CDR3 totals 18 residues. Germline CDR1 reads MGHRA; CDR2 reads YSYEKL. CDR3 protein: CASSQDRTTEFQVYEQYF. CDR3 DNA sequence: TGCGCCAGCAGCCAAGACCGGACAACGGAATTCCAAGTTTACGAGCAGTACTTC.

The chain couples TRBV11-2 to TRBJ2-1, with a possible D match to TRBD2 (6 bases). Germline V gives CDR1 SGHAT, CDR2 FQNNGV. CDR3 size: 15 residues. Trimming took off 1 base at V and 6 bases at J, with 13 bases between the two ends. The CDR3 spells CASSLAGNGGNEQFF. CDR3 nucleotide sequence: TGTGCCAGCAGCTTAGCAGGGAACGGGGGCAATGAGCAGTTCTTC.

V and J are TRBV11-2 and TRBJ1-1; TRBD1 is a possible D gene (6 bases). V gave up 0 bases and J gave up 0 bases, with 20 bases separating them. The germline V gene has CDR1 SGHAT and CDR2 FQNNGV. The CDR3 has 19 residues. The CDR3 DNA reads TGTGCCAGCAGCTTAGATCGGAACAGGGTGGCACCGGTGAACACTGAAGCTTTCTTT. It is translated as CASSLDRNRVAPVNTEAFF.

Comments on this clone: This sample includes further DNA sequences coding for the same CDR3. The chain is built from TRBV29-1 and TRBJ1-2; the match to TRBD1 covers 7 bases. V lost 2 bases and J lost 6; bases outside the gene matches: 0. Per the germline V gene, CDR1 is SQVTM and CDR2 is ANQGSEA. CDR3 size: 11 residues. DNA of the CDR3: TGCAGCGTTGAAACAGGGGATGGCTACACCTTC. Protein product: CSVETGDGYTF.

V usage is TRBV15 and J usage is TRBJ1-5; D unclear. V shed 0 bases and J shed 7 bases, with 7 bases lying between them. The CDR3 has 13 amino acids. CDR1 is LNHNV, CDR2 YYDKDF, per germline (reference sequence). DNA for the CDR3: TGTGCCACCAGCAGAGAAACAGCACAGCCCCAGCATTTT. Residues: CATSRETAQPQHF.

The V gene is TRBV27, the J gene TRBJ2-2; 9 positions match TRBD1. The CDR3 extends over 13 amino acids. Trimming cost V 9 bases and J 7 bases; bases outside gene matches: 6. The germline CDR1 and CDR2 sequences are MNHEY and SMNVEV (reference sequence). The CDR3 loop reads CASRQGEGGELFF. The CDR3 DNA follows: TGTGCCAGTAGACAGGGGGAGGGCGGGGAGCTGTTTTTT.

The chain carries TRBV2 and TRBJ2-5; tentatively, D is TRBD2 (5 bases). CDR1 and CDR2 (germline): SNHLY, FYNNEI. The ends were cut back, 8 bases at V and 5 bases at J, with 6 bases in the middle. This CDR3 contains 10 residues. In DNA form, the CDR3 reads TGTGCCAGCCGGAGGGAGACCCAGTACTTC. Amino acid sequence: CASRRETQYF.

As DNA, the CDR3 is TGTGCCAGCAGCCAAGGATTGTCAGGGGGCAATCGAATGGAGCCTACGCAGTATTTT. It translates to CASSQGLSGGNRMEPTQYF. The J gene is TRBJ2-3, the V gene TRBV14; TRBD1 matches 8 bases. The CDR3 has 19 amino acids. CDR1 is SGHDN and CDR2 is FVKESK in the germline V gene. Unmatched junction bases numbered 20, after V lost 1 base and J lost 8 bases.

The table lists this clone with a count of one. The chain carries TRBV27 and TRBJ2-1, with D possibly being TRBD1 or TRBD2 (6 bases each). CDR1 is MNHEY, CDR2 SMNVEV, per germline (reference sequence). This CDR3 is 16 amino acids long. Trimming stripped 4 bases from V and 7 bases from J, with 20 bases between. CDR3 sequence: CASSSPGAGAGNEQFF. The CDR3, as DNA: TGTGCCAGCAGTTCGCCAGGGGCAGGGGCGGGAAATGAGCAGTTCTTC.

The gene calls are TRBV19 and TRBJ2-7; D might be TRBD2 (5 bases). Germline V CDR1 and CDR2: LNHDA, SQIVND (reference sequence). The CDR3 consists of 13 residues. Trimming stripped 4 bases from V and 4 bases from J, with 11 bases between. The CDR3 is CASSTRDSYEQYF. Written as DNA, the CDR3 is TGTGCCAGTAGTACACGGGATTCATACGAGCAGTACTTC.

This clone is a singleton in its sample. The V call is TRBV1, the J call TRBJ2-5; the table's D call, TRBD2, has no DNA check behind it. TRBV1 is a documented pseudogene. The CDR3 runs to 12 residues. The CDR3 sequence is CTSSLSGSSQYF. In DNA form, the CDR3 reads TGCACCAGCAGCCTCTCGGGTAGTTCGCAGTACTTC.

The rearrangement links TRBV27 to TRBJ2-7; 7 nucleotides align to TRBD1. Germline V gene data show CDR1 as MNHEY and CDR2 as SMNVEV (reference sequence). J was trimmed by 5 bases and V by 2 bases; bases with no gene match: 3. CDR3 length: 13 amino acids. The DNA for the CDR3 is TGTGCCAGCAGTTTAACAGGGGTGAACGAGCAGTACTTC. Protein product: CASSLTGVNEQYF.

The chain recombines TRBV28 with TRBJ1-5; D remains ambiguous. Germline CDR1 and CDR2: MDHEN and SYDVKM. The ends were cut back, 3 bases at V and 5 bases at J, with 11 bases in the middle. This CDR3 contains 14 residues. The chain's CDR3 is CASSFGQRDQPQHF. The CDR3 DNA is TGTGCCAGCAGTTTCGGTCAACGGGATCAGCCCCAGCATTTT. The full variable domain, rest sourced from reference TRBV28 and TRBJ1-5, is DVKVTQSSRYLVKRTGEKVFLECVQDMDHENMFWYRQDPGLGLRLIYFSYDVKMKEKGDIPEGYSVSREKKERFSLILESASTNQTSMYLCASSFGQRDQPQHFGDGTRLSIL.